This entry lists 14 T cell receptor beta chains sequenced from one sample in a study of T-cell reconstitution after alpha-beta-depleted transplantation in children. Unique molecular identifiers tagged the TCRbeta library. TCRdb reprocessed the PCR reads with MiXCR, giving one entry per CDR3 protein. The sample lists around 450,000 distinct CDR3 sequences, roughly 43% occurring once. The specimen comprised PBMCs, sampled before TCRalphabeta/CD19-depleted stem cell transplant. These receptors were collected from a girl under 10 years old with aplastic anemia, due to receive a stem cell transplant.

The CDR3: CAWGMDSNQPQHF. The CDR3 DNA sequence: TGTGCCTGGGGAATGGATAGCAATCAGCCCCAGCATTTT. V gene TRBV30 combines with J gene TRBJ1-5; D is uncertain. Germline V gives CDR1 GTSNPN, CDR2 SVGIG (reference sequence). Trimming left V 5 bases short and J 0 bases short, with 8 bases between. The CDR3 totals 13 residues.

This clonotype was seen a handful of times. This rearrangement joins TRBV10-3 to TRBJ2-1; 15 nucleotides line up with TRBD2. V lost 5 bases, J lost 0 bases, and 14 bases stayed unmatched. There are 21 residues in the CDR3. The germline V gene encodes CDR1 ENHRY and CDR2 SYGVKD. CDR3 protein: CAISYNTGLAGGSLSYNEQFF. The CDR3 DNA is TGTGCCATCAGTTATAATACGGGACTAGCGGGGGGCTCGCTCTCCTACAATGAGCAGTTCTTC.

V is TRBV20-1 and J is TRBJ1-5; TRBD1 aligns across 9 bases. CDR1 and CDR2 (germline): DFQATT, SNEGSKA (reference sequence). The ends lost 5 bases at V and 2 bases at J; junction bases unmatched: 13. The CDR3 extends over 17 amino acids. CDR3 DNA: TGCAGTGCTCTCCGGGACAGGGACGTGATTGGCAATCAGCCCCAGCATTTT. Its translation is CSALRDRDVIGNQPQHF.

This clonotype was seen ten or more times. This chain links TRBV29-1 with TRBJ2-1; D gene unclear. Germline CDR1 and CDR2: SQVTM and ANQGSEA. The CDR3 loop spans 11 amino acids. The V end lost 6 bases, the J end lost 4 bases, and 7 bases lay between the germline ends. In nucleotides, the CDR3 is TGCAGCGTGGGGTTATACAATGAGCAGTTCTTC. Its protein is CSVGLYNEQFF.

This clonotype was counted a few times. V is TRBV6-1 and J is TRBJ2-1; 13 bases align to TRBD2. V shed 6 bases and J 7 bases; nucleotides not matched to a gene: 12. The CDR3 runs 17 residues. The germline gives CDR1 MNHNS, CDR2 SASEGT. The CDR3 loop is CASRHMPLAGGGNEQFF. CDR3 DNA sequence: TGTGCCAGCAGGCACATGCCACTAGCGGGAGGGGGGAATGAGCAGTTCTTC.

This clonotype was counted between two and nine times. This rearrangement joins TRBV29-1 to TRBJ2-3; D might be TRBD2 (6 bases). Between the trimmed V and J ends, which lost 3 bases and 0 bases, there was a span of 13 bases. This CDR3 contains 15 residues. Germline V gene data show CDR1 as SQVTM and CDR2 as ANQGSEA. For the CDR3, the DNA is TGCAGCGTTGACAGACGGGAGTCAAGCACAGATACGCAGTATTTT. Translated, it gives CSVDRRESSTDTQYF.

At least ten counts were recorded for this clonotype. This chain connects TRBV29-1 to TRBJ2-3; maybe TRBD1 (8 bases). This CDR3 has 16 amino acids. V was cut by 7 bases and J by 9 bases, with 29 bases left in between. The germline CDR1 and CDR2 sequences are SQVTM and ANQGSEA. The chain's CDR3 is CSAGQGSTSPEGTQYF. DNA for the CDR3: TGCAGCGCAGGACAGGGTTCGACTAGCCCAGAGGGAACGCAGTATTTT.

The table lists this clonotype with many counts. The CDR3 spells CASSGSGRGFEQYF. In DNA, the CDR3 is TGTGCCAGCAGTGGAAGCGGGAGGGGCTTCGAGCAGTACTTC. This rearrangement joins TRBV28 to TRBJ2-7, with 10 bases aligning to TRBD2. Per the germline V gene, CDR1 is MDHEN and CDR2 is SYDVKM. This CDR3 has 14 amino acids. After removal of 5 bases from V and 6 bases from J, the junction contained 7 bases not matched to a gene. The full variable domain, with the rest looked up from reference TRBV28 and TRBJ2-7, is DVKVTQSSRYLVKRTGEKVFLECVQDMDHENMFWYRQDPGLGLRLIYFSYDVKMKEKGDIPEGYSVSREKKERFSLILESASTNQTSMYLCASSGSGRGFEQYFGPGTRLTVT.

The chain joins TRBV6-1 to TRBJ1-5, with TRBD1 identical over 8 bases. The germline V gene encodes CDR1 MNHNS and CDR2 SASEGT. J gave up 4 bases and V 6 bases, and 8 bases lay outside the gene matches. CDR3 length: 15 amino acids. Written as DNA, the CDR3 is TGTGCCAGCAGAGGCCGACAGGGGCCGAATCAGCCCCAGCATTTT. Its protein product is CASRGRQGPNQPQHF.

The chain joins TRBV12-3 or TRBV12-4 to TRBJ2-3; 8 bases fit TRBD2. Trimming at V came to 3 bases and at J to 7 bases, leaving 9 bases not matched to a gene. CDR3 length equals 15 residues. The CDR3: CASSFRGGTSNTQYF. The CDR3 DNA is TGTGCCAGCAGTTTTAGGGGAGGGACTAGTAATACGCAGTATTTT.

This clonotype was observed many times. This sequence joins TRBV12-3 or TRBV12-4 and TRBJ2-1; TRBD2 might be the D (7 bases). Trimming took 4 bases from V and 7 from J, leaving 11 bases between them. CDR3 size: 13 residues. CDR3 DNA sequence: TGTGCCAGCAGTTCGGGGGGCCCTAATGAGCAGTTCTTC. It translates to CASSSGGPNEQFF.

This clonotype was seen at least ten times. This chain links TRBV18 with TRBJ2-5; weak D call: TRBD2 (5 bases). The CDR3 spans 15 residues. V lost 0 bases and J lost 4, with 12 bases in between. The V gene's germline CDR1 is KGHSH and CDR2 LQKENI. The CDR3 region is CASSPPGRGRETQYF. The CDR3 DNA reads as TGTGCCAGCTCACCACCGGGCCGAGGGCGAGAGACCCAGTACTTC.

This chain joins TRBV20-1 and TRBJ2-4; D remains unclear. The V gene lost 0 bases and the J gene lost 12 bases, with 9 bases spanning the gap. This CDR3 region has 11 residues. Germline V gene lookup returns CDR1 DFQATT and CDR2 SNEGSKA (reference sequence). The CDR3 sequence: CSAREASHQYF. Here the CDR3 DNA reads TGCAGTGCTAGAGAGGCATCTCATCAGTACTTC.

V and J are TRBV12-3 or TRBV12-4 and TRBJ1-5; the D is unclear. V was pared by 1 base and J by 5 bases, with 9 bases between. The CDR3 is 14 residues long. This CDR3 is CASSLVPGYQPQHF. The CDR3 DNA reads as TGTGCCAGCAGTTTAGTCCCCGGTTATCAGCCCCAGCATTTT.